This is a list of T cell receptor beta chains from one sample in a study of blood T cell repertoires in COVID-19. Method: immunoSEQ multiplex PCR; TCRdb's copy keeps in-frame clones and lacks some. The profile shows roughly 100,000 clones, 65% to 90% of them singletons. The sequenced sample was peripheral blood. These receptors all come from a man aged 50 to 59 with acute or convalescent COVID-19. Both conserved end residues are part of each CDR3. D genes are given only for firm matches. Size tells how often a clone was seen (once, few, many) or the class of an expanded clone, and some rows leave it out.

cdr3_aa: CASTPGGNNEQFF
cdr3_nt: TGTGCCAGCACGCCGGGGGGAAACAATGAGCAGTTCTTC
clone_size: .
d_call: TRBD2
j_call: TRBJ2-1
cdr3_length: 13
v_call: TRBV12-3/TRBV12-4

cdr3_aa: CASSPKPLQGILSGNTIYF
cdr3_nt: TGTGCCAGCAGCCCGAAGCCCCTACAGGGCATTCTCTCTGGAAACACCATATATTTT
clone_size: .
d_call: .
j_call: TRBJ1-3
cdr3_length: 19
v_call: TRBV11-3

cdr3_aa: CASSLGQQETQYF
cdr3_nt: TGCGCCAGCAGCCTAGGACAGCAAGAGACCCAGTACTTC
clone_size: .
d_call: .
j_call: TRBJ2-5
cdr3_length: 13
v_call: TRBV5-1

cdr3_aa: CASSVDSTRRAGNTIYF
cdr3_nt: TGTGCCAGCAGCGTAGACTCAACCAGGAGGGCTGGAAACACCATATATTTT
clone_size: once
d_call: .
j_call: TRBJ1-3
cdr3_length: 17
v_call: TRBV9

cdr3_aa: CASSFGLESLHF
cdr3_nt: TGTGCCAGCAGCTTTGGGTTGGAGTCCCTCCACTTT
clone_size: .
d_call: .
j_call: TRBJ1-6
cdr3_length: 12
v_call: TRBV7-9

cdr3_aa: CASSLWTGLGDLNNEQFF
cdr3_nt: TGTGCCAGCAGCTTATGGACTGGATTAGGCGATTTAAACAATGAGCAGTTCTTC
clone_size: .
d_call: .
j_call: TRBJ2-1
cdr3_length: 18
v_call: TRBV11-3

cdr3_aa: CASSLTGSISGNTIYF
cdr3_nt: TGCGCCAGCAGCTTGACCGGTTCCATATCTGGAAACACCATATATTTT
clone_size: few
d_call: .
j_call: TRBJ1-3
cdr3_length: 16
v_call: TRBV5-1

cdr3_aa: CAWSQTGKDTQYF
cdr3_nt: TGTGCCTGGAGTCAGACAGGGAAAGATACGCAGTATTTT
clone_size: .
d_call: TRBD1
j_call: TRBJ2-3
cdr3_length: 13
v_call: TRBV30

cdr3_aa: CASSQTPGQIYEQYF
cdr3_nt: TGTGCCAGCTCACAAACGCCGGGACAGATCTACGAGCAGTACTTC
clone_size: .
d_call: TRBD1
j_call: TRBJ2-7
cdr3_length: 15
v_call: TRBV18

cdr3_aa: CASSLGRGLPGELFF
cdr3_nt: TGTGCCAGCAGCTTGGGCAGGGGGCTCCCCGGGGAGCTGTTTTTT
clone_size: few
d_call: TRBD1
j_call: TRBJ2-2
cdr3_length: 15
v_call: TRBV11-2

cdr3_aa: CASSVDYRGDETQYF
cdr3_nt: TGTGCCAGCAGCGTAGATTACAGGGGGGACGAGACCCAGTACTTC
clone_size: few
d_call: TRBD1
j_call: TRBJ2-5
cdr3_length: 15
v_call: TRBV9

cdr3_aa: CATAGAQGFQETQYF
cdr3_nt: TGTGCCACGGCGGGGGCACAGGGCTTCCAAGAGACCCAGTACTTC
clone_size: .
d_call: .
j_call: TRBJ2-5
cdr3_length: 15
v_call: TRBV24-1

cdr3_aa: CASGPNRNYNEQFF
cdr3_nt: TGTGCCAGCGGCCCGAACAGGAATTACAATGAGCAGTTCTTC
clone_size: .
d_call: .
j_call: TRBJ2-1
cdr3_length: 14
v_call: TRBV6-5

cdr3_aa: CASSQGLAGGNTGELFF
cdr3_nt: TGTGCCAGCAGCCAGGGACTAGCGGGGGGGAACACCGGGGAGCTGTTTTTT
clone_size: once
d_call: TRBD2
j_call: TRBJ2-2
cdr3_length: 17
v_call: TRBV27

cdr3_aa: CASRTAPGANVLTF
cdr3_nt: TGCGCCAGCCGGACAGCGCCCGGGGCCAACGTCCTGACTTTC
clone_size: few
d_call: .
j_call: TRBJ2-6
cdr3_length: 14
v_call: TRBV4-1

cdr3_aa: CASSSPTGQASTDTQYF
cdr3_nt: TGTGCCAGCAGTTCCCCTACCGGACAGGCAAGCACAGATACGCAGTATTTT
clone_size: .
d_call: TRBD1
j_call: TRBJ2-3
cdr3_length: 17
v_call: TRBV27

cdr3_aa: CASSLRVTGFGANVLTF
cdr3_nt: TGTGCCAGCAGCTTAAGGGTAACAGGGTTTGGGGCCAACGTCCTGACTTTC
clone_size: .
d_call: .
j_call: TRBJ2-6
cdr3_length: 17
v_call: TRBV7-2

cdr3_aa: CAWRRGSETQYF
cdr3_nt: TGTGCCTGGAGAAGGGGGTCGGAGACCCAGTACTTC
clone_size: once
d_call: .
j_call: TRBJ2-5
cdr3_length: 12
v_call: TRBV30

cdr3_aa: CASSPSQGANAQPQHF
cdr3_nt: TGTGCCAGCTCACCTAGTCAGGGGGCGAACGCGCAGCCCCAGCATTTT
clone_size: .
d_call: TRBD1
j_call: TRBJ1-5
cdr3_length: 16
v_call: TRBV18

cdr3_aa: CASSSEGGQETQYF
cdr3_nt: TGTGCCAGCAGCTCCGAAGGGGGCCAAGAGACCCAGTACTTC
clone_size: .
d_call: .
j_call: TRBJ2-5
cdr3_length: 14
v_call: TRBV5-6

cdr3_aa: CASGLTGQSIPTEAFF
cdr3_nt: TGTGCTAGTGGTTTGACGGGACAGTCAATCCCTACTGAAGCTTTCTTT
clone_size: .
d_call: TRBD1
j_call: TRBJ1-1
cdr3_length: 16
v_call: TRBV12-5

cdr3_aa: CASSRTGNQPQHF
cdr3_nt: TGCGCCAGCAGCCGGACAGGGAATCAGCCCCAGCATTTT
clone_size: .
d_call: TRBD1
j_call: TRBJ1-5
cdr3_length: 13
v_call: TRBV5-1

cdr3_aa: CASSLLSSYNSPLHF
cdr3_nt: TGTGCCAGCAGCTTGTTGAGCTCCTATAATTCACCCCTCCACTTT
clone_size: once
d_call: .
j_call: TRBJ1-6
cdr3_length: 15
v_call: TRBV5-6

cdr3_aa: CASSWHRTGSSYNSPLHF
cdr3_nt: TGTGCCAGCAGCTGGCATAGAACAGGGAGCTCCTATAATTCACCCCTCCACTTT
clone_size: .
d_call: .
j_call: TRBJ1-6
cdr3_length: 18
v_call: TRBV5-8

cdr3_aa: CASSLLAGVKNIQYF
cdr3_nt: TGTGCCAGCAGCTTACTAGCGGGAGTTAAAAACATTCAGTACTTC
clone_size: .
d_call: TRBD2
j_call: TRBJ2-4
cdr3_length: 15
v_call: TRBV13

cdr3_aa: CASSNGGNQPQHF
cdr3_nt: TGTGCCAGCAGTAACGGGGGCAATCAGCCCCAGCATTTT
clone_size: .
d_call: .
j_call: TRBJ1-5
cdr3_length: 13
v_call: TRBV12-3/TRBV12-4

cdr3_aa: CASSPARGLGYGYTF
cdr3_nt: TGTGCCAGCTCACCAGCTAGGGGGCTCGGCTATGGCTACACCTTC
clone_size: .
d_call: TRBD1
j_call: TRBJ1-2
cdr3_length: 15
v_call: TRBV18